This TCR beta chain is from a study of neoadjuvant anti-PD-1 for oral cavity cancer. The germline V and J ends were trimmed by 5 bases and 1 base, with 5 bases remaining between them. Germline assignment: CDR1 LNHNV and CDR2 YYDKDF (reference sequence). This CDR3 is 12 amino acids long. Patients were newly diagnosed with stage II-IVA oral cavity squamous cell carcinoma without prior systemic or radiation treatment. Method: immunoSEQ multiplex PCR; TCRdb's copy keeps in-frame clones and lacks some. Found here are roughly 13,000 clones, around 70% of them singletons; the top ten hold roughly 2.1%. The rearrangement uses TRBV15 and TRBJ1-1; D is uncertain. Source: PBMCs, taken before nivolumab (anti-PD-1) treatment. This TCR came from a person aged 35-80 years with oral cavity squamous cell carcinoma. The DNA of the CDR3 is TGTGCCACCAGCGGAGCGAACACTGAAGCTTTCTTT. This gives the protein CATSGANTEAFF. Combining the CDR3 with reference TRBV15 and TRBJ1-1 gives the whole variable domain DAMVIQNPRYQVTQFGKPVTLSCSQTLNHNVMYWYQQKSSQAPKLLFHYYDKDFNNEADTPDNFQSRRPNTSFCFLDIRSPGLGDTAMYLCATSGANTEAFFGQGTRLTVV.